This T cell receptor (beta chain) was found in a study of cytomegalovirus exposure and HLA in healthy donors. Whole-study results and caveats: With later analysis, a missense DCLRE1C variant became linked to TCR beta V- and J-gene trimming.

The PCR had 60 Vbeta and 13 Jbeta primers. Original processing notes: About 11 million of tens of millions of unique TCR beta chains were shared, per a later count. Assay: immunoSEQ multiplex PCR; the TCRdb copy retains only in-frame clones and omits some. For V, J and clone size, that table is used; D and trimming come from the DNA. Of 150,000 to 200,000 clones in the sample, roughly 79% were seen once. Germline V gene lookup returns CDR1 SGHRS and CDR2 YFSETQ. With 0 bases removed from V and 5 bases from J, the gap between germline ends came to 8 bases. The CDR3 covers 13 residues. In its sample, this clone was seen a few times. Its antigen is still unknown.

The chain links TRBV5-1 to TRBJ2-5; D is undetermined. The origin of this receptor is a man between 35 and 55 years old in good health and CMV-seropositive. The sample consisted of PBMCs. The CDR3 DNA reads as TGCGCCAGCAGCTTGGCTAGTCCCGAGACCCAGTACTTC. It is translated as CASSLASPETQYF.